This T cell receptor (beta chain) emerged from a study of shared clonotypes between healthy human individuals. Study results and caveats: The study sampled only blood, and tissue repertoires likely differ.

With respect to this clone: The antigen remains undetermined. The sample has other DNA sequences that encode this CDR3 too.

Sequencing was at deep level. The material for each subset, its genomic DNA, was split evenly across several immunoSEQ plates. Assay used: immunoSEQ multiplex PCR; TCRdb lists only in-frame clones, some missing. The table shows a few hundred thousand clones, with just over 75% occurring only once. Germline lookup yields CDR1 KGHSH and CDR2 LQKENI. Trimming took off 3 bases at V and 2 bases at J, with 4 bases between the two ends. This CDR3 comprises 12 residues. Sequencing input: PBMCs. The chain employs TRBV18 and TRBJ2-5; D is undetermined. The receptor comes from a woman in her thirties or forties in good health. Some clones in this sample may be carry-over from other donors' samples. The CDR3 sequence: CASSPRQETQYF. The CDR3, as DNA: TGTGCCAGCTCACCCAGGCAAGAGACCCAGTACTTC.